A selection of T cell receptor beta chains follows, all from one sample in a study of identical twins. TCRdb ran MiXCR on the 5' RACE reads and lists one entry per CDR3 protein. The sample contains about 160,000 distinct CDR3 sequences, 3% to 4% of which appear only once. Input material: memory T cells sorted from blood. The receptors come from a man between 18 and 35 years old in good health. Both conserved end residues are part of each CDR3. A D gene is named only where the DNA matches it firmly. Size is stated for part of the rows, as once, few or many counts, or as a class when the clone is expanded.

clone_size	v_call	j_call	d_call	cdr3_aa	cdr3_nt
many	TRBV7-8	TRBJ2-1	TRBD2	CASSSKTGLAGYEQFF	TGTGCCAGCAGCTCTAAGACGGGACTAGCGGGATATGAGCAGTTCTTC
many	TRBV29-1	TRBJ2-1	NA	CSVDTLYEQFF	TGCAGCGTTGATACTCTCTATGAGCAGTTCTTC
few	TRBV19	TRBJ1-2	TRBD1	CASSILGQTYGYTF	TGTGCCAGTAGTATCTTGGGACAGACCTATGGCTACACCTTC
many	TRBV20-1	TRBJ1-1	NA	CSAREGWNTEAFF	TGCAGTGCTAGAGAAGGATGGAACACTGAAGCTTTCTTT
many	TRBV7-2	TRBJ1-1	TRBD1	CASSLRVQGARTEAFF	TGTGCCAGCAGCTTAAGGGTCCAGGGGGCTAGGACTGAAGCTTTCTTT
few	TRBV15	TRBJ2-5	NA	CATSRDPGSGETQYF	TGTGCCACCAGCAGAGATCCCGGGAGTGGAGAGACCCAGTACTTC
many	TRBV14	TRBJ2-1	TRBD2	CASRYSGSGPQFF	TGTGCCAGCAGGTATAGCGGGAGCGGCCCTCAGTTCTTC
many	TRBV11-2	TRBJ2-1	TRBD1	CASSLERGQGDEQFF	TGTGCCAGCAGCTTAGAAAGAGGACAGGGAGATGAGCAGTTCTTC
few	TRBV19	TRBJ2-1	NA	CASSAGRQFF	TGTGCCAGTAGCGCGGGAAGGCAGTTCTTC
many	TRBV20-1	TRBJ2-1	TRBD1	CSARAQGDEQFF	TGCAGTGCTCGCGCACAGGGGGATGAGCAGTTCTTC
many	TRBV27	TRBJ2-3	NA	CASSHLARGSTDTQYF	TGTGCCAGCAGTCACCTGGCGAGAGGTAGCACAGATACGCAGTATTTT
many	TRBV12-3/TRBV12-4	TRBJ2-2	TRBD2	CASSNGGLVISRELFF	TGTGCCAGCAGCAATGGGGGACTAGTCATTTCCAGGGAGCTGTTTTTT
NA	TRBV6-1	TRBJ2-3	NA	CASSPNRWQNIDTQYF	TGTGCCAGCAGCCCTAACCGCTGGCAAAACATAGATACGCAGTATTTT
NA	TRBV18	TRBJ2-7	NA	CASSPQRVRSNAGEQYF	TGTGCCAGCTCACCACAACGAGTTAGGTCGAATGCGGGGGAGCAGTACTTC
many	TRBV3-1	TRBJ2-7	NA	CASSRGAVTYEQYF	TGTGCCAGCAGCCGTGGAGCGGTAACCTACGAGCAGTACTTC
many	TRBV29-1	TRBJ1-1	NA	CSVGEVAGMMNTEAFF	TGCAGCGTTGGTGAGGTCGCAGGGATGATGAACACTGAAGCTTTCTTT
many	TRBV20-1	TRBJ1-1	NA	CSARPTGTIHVTEAFF	TGCAGTGCTAGACCGACCGGGACCATACATGTCACTGAAGCTTTCTTT
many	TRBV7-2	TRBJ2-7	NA	CASSLERNYEQYF	TGTGCCAGCAGCTTAGAACGGAACTACGAGCAGTACTTC
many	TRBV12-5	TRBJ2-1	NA	CASGTPGFYEQFF	TGTGCTAGTGGCACTCCCGGTTTTTATGAGCAGTTCTTC
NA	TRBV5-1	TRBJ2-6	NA	CASRGQGLGANVLTF	TGCGCCAGCAGGGGGCAGGGTCTAGGGGCCAACGTCCTGACTTTC
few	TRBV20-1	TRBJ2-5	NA	CSAPLHPQETQYF	TGCAGTGCCCCCCTACACCCCCAAGAGACCCAGTACTTC
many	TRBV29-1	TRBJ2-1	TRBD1	CSVQNGTGREQFF	TGCAGCGTCCAAAATGGGACAGGGCGTGAGCAGTTCTTC
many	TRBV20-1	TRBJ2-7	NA	CSARELAAGINYEQYF	TGCAGTGCTAGAGAATTGGCGGCGGGAATAAACTACGAGCAGTACTTC
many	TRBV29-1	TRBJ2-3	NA	CSVDIPTDTQYF	TGCAGCGTTGACATCCCTACAGATACGCAGTATTTT
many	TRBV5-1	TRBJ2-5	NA	CASSLGYREETQYF	TGCGCCAGCAGCTTGGGGTACAGGGAAGAGACCCAGTACTTC
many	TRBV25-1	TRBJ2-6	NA	CASSERFSGANVLTF	TGTGCCAGCAGTGAAAGATTCTCTGGGGCCAACGTCCTGACTTTC